This T cell receptor (beta chain) was recovered during a study of T cell repertoires in cytomegalovirus infection. As for the study in general: Alongside well-studied HLA-B-restricted CMV epitopes, recently identified HLA-C-restricted CMV epitopes were also used.

General study points: What dominated the ex vivo response were HLA-C-restricted CMV-specific TCR beta clonotypes.

This clonotype was seen repeatedly, ten times or more. Its antigen is still unknown. TCRdb ran MiXCR on the reads and lists one entry per CDR3 protein. Of 650,000 to 900,000 distinct CDR3 sequences in the sample, approximately 32% were seen once. The sample in question was cultured CD8+ T cells from PBMCs, obtained from culture after CMV antigen stimulation. This TCR derives from a human donor in good health (CMV status not recorded). Some clones in this sample may be carry-over from other donors' samples.

CDR3 residues: CASRWNTGELFF. CDR3 DNA: TGTGCCAGCAGGTGGAACACCGGGGAGCTGTTTTTT. The V gene is TRBV12-3 or TRBV12-4, the J gene TRBJ2-2, with D hard to call. V was clipped by 6 bases and J by 1 base, with 3 bases between them. CDR3 length: 12 amino acids.